The count of the clone carrying this T cell receptor beta chain is one. Generated by immunoSEQ multiplex PCR, the TCRdb table keeps only in-frame clones and is missing some. Of fewer than 45,000 clones in the sample, 60% to 80% are singletons; the top ten hold over 15%. This entry is derived from a study of cytotoxic CD8 clonotypes in ibrutinib-treated CLL. This CDR3 has 13 amino acids. The V gene end was trimmed by 7 bases and the J gene end by 2 bases; junction bases not matched to a gene: 6. CDR1 is SGHRS, CDR2 YFSETQ, per germline. The chain joins TRBV5-1 to TRBJ2-7; 7 bases are shared with TRBD1. The TCR was taken from a human donor with chronic lymphocytic leukemia. Sequencing was performed on PBMCs, taken at disease progression, from a patient treated with ibrutinib. CDR3 residues: CASSTGTAYEQYF. DNA for the CDR3: TGCGCCAGCTCGACAGGGACGGCCTACGAGCAGTACTTC.